Listed below are T cell receptor beta chains from one sample, sequenced in a study of cytomegalovirus exposure and HLA in healthy donors. Libraries were prepared by immunoSEQ multiplex PCR; TCRdb keeps only in-frame clonotypes and omits some of them. The sample yields about 140,000 clones, less than 10% seen once. Sequenced input: PBMCs. The receptors shown here come from a male donor in good health and CMV-seronegative. The CDR3 runs from the conserved cysteine through the conserved F or W. A D gene is named only where the DNA matches it firmly. Rows may omit the clone size; those that give it use once, few, many or a size class.

>TRBD2|TRBJ2-1|TRBV4-2|few
CASSQAPREGRNEQFF
TGTGCCAGCAGCCAAGCCCCCCGGGAGGGCCGGAATGAGCAGTTCTTC
>NA|TRBJ2-6|TRBV25-1|few
CASREPGGGSGANVLTF
TGTGCCAGCAGGGAGCCAGGGGGAGGCTCTGGGGCCAACGTCCTGACTTTC
>TRBD1|TRBJ1-6|TRBV11-1|few
CASRPDRGASPLHF
TGTGCCAGCAGGCCGGACAGGGGAGCTTCACCCCTCCACTTT
>TRBD1|TRBJ2-7|TRBV4-3|few
CASSQGTGVSEQYF
TGCGCCAGCAGCCAAGGGACAGGGGTAAGCGAGCAGTACTTC
>TRBD1|TRBJ1-4|TRBV7-2|NA
CASSTRTGGGNEKLFF
TGTGCCAGCAGCACCCGGACAGGGGGGGGAAATGAAAAACTGTTTTTT
>TRBD1|TRBJ2-7|TRBV9|few
CASSPGQGAGEQYF
TGTGCCAGCAGCCCGGGACAGGGGGCGGGTGAGCAGTACTTC
>NA|TRBJ2-5|TRBV7-9|few
CASSLVAQETQYF
TGTGCCAGCAGCTTAGTGGCCCAAGAGACCCAGTACTTC
>NA|TRBJ1-4|TRBV4-1|few
CASSPTLNEKLFF
TGCGCCAGCAGCCCGACTCTGAATGAAAAACTGTTTTTT
>TRBD2|TRBJ2-1|TRBV6-7|NA
CASRITSGYNEQFF
TGTGCCAGCAGGATCACTAGCGGGTACAATGAGCAGTTCTTC
>TRBD2|TRBJ2-1|TRBV19|NA
CASTTWTSGNNEQFF
TGTGCCAGTACCACTTGGACTAGCGGAAACAATGAGCAGTTCTTC
>TRBD1|TRBJ1-4|TRBV9|few
CASSQGQGNEKLFF
TGTGCCAGCAGCCAGGGACAGGGTAATGAAAAACTGTTTTTT
>TRBD2|TRBJ2-1|TRBV18|NA
CASSPPVAGGRDEQFF
TGTGCCAGCTCACCACCGGTTGCGGGAGGTAGGGATGAGCAGTTCTTC
>TRBD1|TRBJ2-5|TRBV9|few
CASSGLPGQQETQYF
TGTGCCAGCAGCGGCTTACCGGGACAGCAAGAGACCCAGTACTTC
>NA|TRBJ2-2|TRBV5-1|NA
CASRQGNGELFF
TGCGCCAGCAGACAGGGAAACGGGGAGCTGTTTTTT
>TRBD1|TRBJ1-1|TRBV10-3|few
CAISPGQGSTEAFF
TGTGCCATCAGCCCGGGACAGGGGAGCACTGAAGCTTTCTTT
>TRBD1|TRBJ2-7|TRBV4-3|NA
CASSHSPGQGSSYEQYF
TGCGCCAGCAGCCACTCACCGGGACAGGGGAGCTCCTACGAGCAGTACTTC
>TRBD1|TRBJ1-1|TRBV7-6|few
CASSPPGDREGAFF
TGTGCCAGCAGCCCGCCGGGGGACAGGGAAGGAGCTTTCTTT
>NA|TRBJ1-2|TRBV28|NA
CASSLLGAAKANYGYTF
TGTGCCAGCAGTTTATTGGGTGCGGCGAAAGCTAACTATGGCTACACCTTC
>TRBD2|TRBJ2-7|TRBV10-2|NA
CASSLSGGYEQYF
TGCGCCAGCAGTCTTAGCGGGGGTTACGAGCAGTACTTC
>NA|TRBJ1-3|TRBV15|NA
CATSRDWRKEGIYF
TGTGCCACCAGCAGAGATTGGCGGAAGGAGGGCATATATTTT
>NA|TRBJ2-2|TRBV29-1|few
CSARRATGNTGELFF
TGCAGCGCCCGCCGTGCGACAGGGAACACCGGGGAGCTGTTTTTT
>TRBD2|TRBJ2-1|TRBV7-3|NA
CASSSRGGKSYNEQFF
TGTGCCAGCAGCTCCCGGGGGGGAAAGTCCTACAATGAGCAGTTCTTC
>TRBD2|TRBJ2-3|TRBV7-2|few
CASSLGVGTSGKTDTQYF
TGTGCCAGCAGCTTAGGAGTGGGGACTAGCGGGAAGACAGATACGCAGTATTTT
>NA|TRBJ1-6|TRBV7-9|NA
CASSPRGNSPLHF
TGTGCCAGCAGCCCCCGGGGGAATTCACCCCTCCACTTT
>NA|TRBJ2-2|TRBV5-1|NA
CASSLSPGNTGELFF
TGCGCCAGCAGCTTGTCGCCAGGGAACACCGGGGAGCTGTTTTTT
>TRBD2|TRBJ2-1|TRBV5-1|NA
CASSLGTSGHYNEQFF
TGCGCCAGCAGCTTGGGGACTAGCGGTCACTACAATGAGCAGTTCTTC
>TRBD2|TRBJ2-5|TRBV4-1|few
CASSQTTSGVQTQYF
TGCGCCAGCAGCCAAACGACTAGCGGGGTACAGACCCAGTACTTC
>TRBD1|TRBJ1-1|TRBV15|NA
CATSREPAGGKNTEAFF
TGTGCCACCAGCAGAGAACCGGCAGGGGGGAAGAACACTGAAGCTTTCTTT
>NA|TRBJ1-3|TRBV9|NA
CASSVSLDGREENTIYF
TGTGCCAGCAGCGTATCCCTCGACGGCAGGGAAGAAAACACCATATATTTT
>NA|TRBJ2-3|TRBV27|NA
CATSAGDTSTDTQYF
TGTGCCACCTCCGCCGGGGATACTAGCACAGATACGCAGTATTTT
>TRBD1|TRBJ2-7|TRBV6-6|NA
CASSQGAALGEQYF
TGTGCCAGCTCTCAGGGGGCCGCTCTCGGAGAGCAGTACTTC
>TRBD1|TRBJ2-5|TRBV7-9|few
CASSSRDRPPQETQYF
TGTGCCAGCAGTTCCCGGGACAGGCCGCCACAAGAGACCCAGTACTTC
>TRBD2|TRBJ2-2|TRBV7-3|NA
CASSLTPGGSGTGELFF
TGTGCCAGCAGCTTAACACCGGGGGGTAGCGGGACCGGGGAGCTGTTTTTT
>NA|TRBJ1-1|TRBV5-1|NA
CASSLGFFGNTEAFF
TGCGCCAGCAGCTTGGGTTTTTTCGGGAACACTGAAGCTTTCTTT
>NA|TRBJ2-1|TRBV28|few
CASSSRGYNEQFF
TGTGCCAGCAGTTCCAGGGGTTACAATGAGCAGTTCTTC
>TRBD2|TRBJ2-1|TRBV9|NA
CASSVGTSGSYQVQEQFF
TGTGCCAGCAGCGTAGGGACTAGCGGGTCCTACCAAGTCCAGGAGCAGTTCTTC
>NA|TRBJ2-5|TRBV5-1|NA
CASSLDLETQYF
TGCGCCAGCAGCTTGGATCTAGAGACCCAGTACTTC
>TRBD1|TRBJ1-2|TRBV28|NA
CARSFGQAYGYTF
TGTGCCAGAAGTTTTGGACAGGCCTATGGCTACACCTTC
>NA|TRBJ2-1|TRBV7-2|NA
CASSLAPANEQFF
TGTGCCAGCAGCTTAGCGCCTGCGAATGAGCAGTTCTTC
>NA|TRBJ1-5|TRBV19|NA
CASSMDGGAYQPQHF
TGTGCCAGTAGTATGGATGGAGGAGCCTATCAGCCCCAGCATTTT